This TCR beta chain emerged from a study of long-term antiretroviral therapy in people with HIV. This clone appeared a single time. The CDR3 consists of 15 residues. The V gene end was trimmed by 3 bases and the J gene end by 2 bases; junction bases not matched to a gene: 3. Germline lookup yields CDR1 KGHSH and CDR2 LQKENI. United States facilities provided treatment to all participants with HIV. immunoSEQ v3.0 was run at survey level. Assay: immunoSEQ multiplex PCR; the TCRdb copy retains only in-frame clones and omits some. The table shows over 15,000 clones, with roughly 80% occurring only once. The sample in question was unsorted PBMCs, obtained 2.3 years after starting antiretroviral therapy. The chain couples TRBV18 to TRBJ2-3, with TRBD2 matching over 9 bases. The origin of this receptor is a woman aged 40 to 50 with HIV. In nucleotides, the CDR3 is TGTGCCAGCTCACCGGGCGGGGGGGCCACAGATACGCAGTATTTT. Its translation is CASSPGGGATDTQYF.